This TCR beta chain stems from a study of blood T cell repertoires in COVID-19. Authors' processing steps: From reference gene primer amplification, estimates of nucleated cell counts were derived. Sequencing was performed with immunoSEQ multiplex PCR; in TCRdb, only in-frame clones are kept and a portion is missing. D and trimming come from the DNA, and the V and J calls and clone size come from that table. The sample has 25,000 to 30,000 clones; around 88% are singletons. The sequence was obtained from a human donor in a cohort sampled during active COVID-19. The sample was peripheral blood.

The CDR3 sequence is CASSRGQGSYEQYF. CDR3 nucleotide sequence: TGTGCCAGCAGCCGCGGACAGGGTTCCTACGAGCAGTACTTC. This chain links TRBV6-5 with TRBJ2-7; 8 bases agree with TRBD1. V trimming: 6 bases; J trimming: 1 base; junction bases outside the gene matches: 5. Germline V lookup: CDR1 MNHEY, CDR2 SVGAGI. The CDR3 covers 14 residues.